Sequencing of this T cell receptor (beta chain) was carried out in a study of beta chain features in type 1 diabetes. Points from the study as a whole: There was a moderate but significant shortening of TCRB CDR3s in all four CD4+ subsets of Type 1 diabetes patients.

Germline CDR1 and CDR2: LNHDA and SQIVND (reference sequence). The CDR3 has 13 amino acids. The V gene lost 7 bases and the J gene lost 1 base, with 10 bases spanning the gap. Reverse transcribing all isolated RNA meant expressed TCRB transcripts were sequenced. Naive, central memory and regulatory T cell samples came to a mean of around 3.5 million reads. Profiling relied on immunoSEQ multiplex PCR, and the TCRdb table lists in-frame clones only, not all of them. The sample records 200,000 to 300,000 clones, roughly 22% being singletons. This clone occurred a few times. The antigen remains unidentified.

The chain links TRBV19 to TRBJ1-1; D not resolved. The sample taken for sequencing was naive CD4+ T cells from blood. This clonotype was sampled from a woman aged 35 to 49 with type 1 diabetes. CDR3 sequence: CASTLDWNTEAFF. CDR3 in DNA: TGTGCCAGTACTCTTGACTGGAACACTGAAGCTTTCTTT. Filled out from reference TRBV19 and TRBJ1-1, the complete variable domain reads DGGITQSPKYLFRKEGQNVTLSCEQNLNHDAMYWYRQDPGQGLRLIYYSQIVNDFQKGDIAEGYSVSREKKESFPLTVTSAQKNPTAFYLCASTLDWNTEAFFGQGTRLTVV.